This T cell receptor (beta chain) was identified during a study of CD8+ T cells in alopecia areata. Study-wide results and caveats: Between patients, shared TCR sequences were less clear than in mice. This was possibly due in part to HLA diversity in the patient population. Tissue-resident alphabeta T cells belonging to normal skin likewise get sequenced within scalp specimens. Researchers report lesional scalp, most notably alopecia totalis/universalis, outstripped normal scalp in clonality.

Reverse transcribed after extraction, RNA yielded cDNA as the sequencing template. Profiled with immunoSEQ multiplex PCR; TCRdb holds only in-frame clones, not every one. The sample yields approximately 120,000 clones, about 51% seen once. V was pared by 1 base and J by 2 bases, with 13 bases of the junction left unmatched. This CDR3 has 19 amino acids. Comments on this clone: Its antigen is as yet unknown.

This TCR was recovered from a human donor with alopecia areata. This chain links TRBV23-1 with TRBJ2-1; 8 bases map to TRBD2. TRBV23-1 is marked as an open reading frame, function uncertain. Material for sequencing was NKG2D-low CD8+ T cells sorted from blood. CDR3 nucleotide sequence: TGCGCCAGCAGTCAATTTTTCCCTGGGCTAGCGGGTACCTACAATGAGCAGTTCTTC. It specifies CASSQFFPGLAGTYNEQFF.